These 32 T cell receptor beta chains were all obtained from the same sample, sequenced in a study of control samples from healthy donors and cancer patients. Data came from immunoSEQ multiplex PCR; TCRdb stores just in-frame clones and leaves some out. Of approximately 100,000 clones listed, approximately 90% are singletons. Sequences were obtained from blood. The receptors here all came from a woman aged 45-59 years in good health.

The J gene is TRBJ1-3, the V gene TRBV24-1; no reliable D call. CDR1 KGHDR and CDR2 SFDVKD come from the germline V gene. There are 14 residues in the CDR3. V was shortened by 10 bases and J by 3 bases, with 15 bases between the two germline ends. As DNA, the CDR3 is TGTGCCACTTCCCCGATCAGGAGTGGAAACACCATATATTTT. Amino acid sequence: CATSPIRSGNTIYF.

V and J are TRBV6-6 and TRBJ2-2; D ambiguous. The CDR3 length is 13 residues. Germline CDR1 reads MNHNY; CDR2 reads SVGAGI (reference sequence). V lost 6 bases to trimming and J lost 6 bases, with 11 bases between them. The CDR3 is CASSSTGSGELFF. The CDR3 coding sequence is TGTGCCAGCAGCTCCACTGGTTCCGGGGAGCTGTTTTTT.

This rearrangement joins TRBV9 to TRBJ1-5; D is perhaps TRBD1 (5 bases). Germline CDR1 and CDR2: SGDLS and YYNGEE. This CDR3 comprises 13 residues. V lost 4 bases, J lost 7 bases, and 12 bases lay in between. The CDR3 loop is CASSTGGRQPQHF. The CDR3 DNA sequence: TGTGCCAGCAGCACAGGAGGAAGGCAGCCCCAGCATTTT.

The chain employs TRBV5-4 and TRBJ1-5; perhaps TRBD1 as D (5 bases). The CDR3 is made up of 15 amino acids. Per germline, CDR1 SGHNT and CDR2 YYREEE (reference sequence). V lost 4 bases and J 2 bases, leaving 13 bases between the germline ends. This CDR3 is CASSPDLGGNQPQHF. The CDR3 nucleotides are TGTGCCAGCAGCCCGGATTTGGGGGGCAATCAGCCCCAGCATTTT.

This chain uses TRBV19 with TRBJ1-3; D might be TRBD1 (5 bases). V was trimmed by 5 bases and J by 7 bases, leaving 15 bases between them. CDR3 length: 14 residues. Germline V gene data show CDR1 as LNHDA and CDR2 as SQIVND (reference sequence). The CDR3 protein is CASSPRGDGNTIYF. Written as DNA, the CDR3 is TGTGCCAGTAGTCCCCGGGGCGATGGGAACACCATATATTTT.

V usage is TRBV11-1 and J usage is TRBJ1-6, with 7 nucleotides matching TRBD1. V was clipped by 4 bases and J by 7 bases; unmatched bases: 4. The CDR3 runs to 14 residues. CDR1 SGHAT and CDR2 FQDESV come from the germline V gene (reference sequence). The CDR3 sequence is CASSWGQRNSPLHF. The CDR3 DNA reads as TGTGCCAGCAGCTGGGGACAGCGCAATTCACCCCTCCACTTT.

The chain links TRBV7-9 to TRBJ1-2, with D tentatively TRBD1 (6 bases). The CDR3 length is 13 residues. Per the germline V gene, CDR1 is SEHNR and CDR2 is FQNEAQ (reference sequence). V was cut by 1 base and J by 14 bases, with 17 bases left in between. CDR3 nucleotides: TGTGCCAGCAGCTTAGTAGGGGGGGCGTCACGGACCTTC. Translation: CASSLVGGASRTF.

The chain combines TRBV9 with TRBJ2-1, with 10 bases fitting TRBD2. The CDR3 extends over 15 amino acids. J gave up 7 bases and V 0 bases, and 4 bases lay outside the gene matches. Germline V gene lookup returns CDR1 SGDLS and CDR2 YYNGEE. CDR3 loop: CASSVEAGGQNEQFF. In DNA, the CDR3 is TGTGCCAGCAGCGTAGAAGCGGGGGGGCAGAATGAGCAGTTCTTC.

The gene calls are TRBV30 and TRBJ1-4; D not resolved. Germline CDR1 reads GTSNPN; CDR2 reads SVGIG (reference sequence). V lost 2 bases, J lost 7 bases, and 11 bases lay in between. The CDR3 consists of 13 residues. CDR3 region: CAWSFPGFEKLFF. CDR3 bases: TGTGCCTGGAGTTTCCCGGGCTTTGAAAAACTGTTTTTT.

The V call is TRBV11-2, the J call TRBJ2-1, with D possibly being TRBD1 or TRBD2 (5 bases each). This CDR3 has 15 residues. Per germline, CDR1 SGHAT and CDR2 FQNNGV. V dropped 2 bases and J dropped 4 bases, with 12 bases sitting between them. This chain's CDR3 is CASSLSGRGYNEQFF. CDR3 nucleotides: TGTGCCAGCAGCTTATCAGGGAGAGGGTACAATGAGCAGTTCTTC.

The chain combines TRBV24-1 with TRBJ2-1; D may be TRBD2 (6 bases). Germline-derived CDR1 and CDR2 are KGHDR and SFDVKD. The CDR3 extends over 11 amino acids. Trimming left V 9 bases short and J 10 bases short, with 12 bases between. The CDR3 coding sequence is TGTGCCACCGGCGGGGCAGGGGAGCAGTTCTTC. Protein: CATGGAGEQFF.

This chain uses TRBV6-5 with TRBJ2-3, with unresolved D. The CDR3 is made up of 13 amino acids. Germline V lookup: CDR1 MNHEY, CDR2 SVGAGI. Between the trimmed V and J ends, which lost 1 base and 4 bases, there was a span of 6 bases. The DNA for the CDR3 is TGTGCCAGCAGTTACTACCCATCAGATACGCAGTATTTT. Translation: CASSYYPSDTQYF.

The V gene is TRBV4-2, the J gene TRBJ1-1; D is unresolved. CDR3 size: 15 residues. V lost 4 bases and J lost 0, with 12 bases in between. Germline V gene lookup returns CDR1 LGHNA and CDR2 YNFKEQ. CDR3 residues: CASSRDQTLNTEAFF. The CDR3 nucleotides are TGTGCCAGCAGCCGGGATCAGACTTTGAACACTGAAGCTTTCTTT.

The chain is built from TRBV10-3 and TRBJ2-7; D is undetermined. V was cut by 3 bases and J by 0 bases, with 15 bases left in between. This CDR3 comprises 16 residues. Germline CDR1 ENHRY, CDR2 SYGVKD. The DNA of the CDR3 is TGTGCCATCAGTGACGCTCCCAGACTTGGCTCCTACGAGCAGTACTTC. Protein product: CAISDAPRLGSYEQYF.

This clone has only a few counts. The rearrangement joins TRBV2 to TRBJ2-2; D is ambiguous. Germline V gives CDR1 SNHLY, CDR2 FYNNEI. V lost 3 bases and J lost 7, with 9 bases in between. The CDR3 has 13 amino acids. CDR3 nucleotide sequence: TGTGCCAGCAGTGAGGCAGCCGGCGGGGAGCTGTTTTTT. It is translated as CASSEAAGGELFF.

CDR3 DNA sequence: TGTGCCAGCAGCTTGGGACTCATACAAGCCTACGAGCAGTACTTC. It encodes CASSLGLIQAYEQYF. V and J are TRBV7-2 and TRBJ2-7, with TRBD2 as a possible D gene (6 bases). The V end was cut by 3 bases, the J end by 2 bases, with 14 bases between. Germline assignment: CDR1 SGHTA and CDR2 FQGNSA. The CDR3 runs 15 residues.

The table lists this clone with a count of one. The chain recombines TRBV27 with TRBJ1-5, with D unresolved. Trimming pared 5 bases from V and 1 base from J, leaving 9 bases between. The CDR3 length is 14 residues. The germline gives CDR1 MNHEY, CDR2 SMNVEV (reference sequence). As DNA, the CDR3 is TGTGCCAGCAGTCTTGAGGGCAGCAATCAGCCCCAGCATTTT. This codes for CASSLEGSNQPQHF.

The DNA of the CDR3 is TGTGCCAGCAGCTTGGAGGGCCAAAGCTCCTATAATTCACCCCTCCACTTT. It yields the protein CASSLEGQSSYNSPLHF. V is TRBV5-4 and J is TRBJ1-6; no clear D gene. Trimming removed 0 bases from V and 0 bases from J, with 10 bases in between. The CDR3 has 17 residues. The V gene's germline CDR1 is SGHNT and CDR2 YYREEE (reference sequence).

This clone was found a few times. V gene TRBV7-3 combines with J gene TRBJ2-3, with 8 bases fitting TRBD2. The J segment lost 0 bases and the V segment lost 5 bases, leaving 7 bases of the junction unmatched. This CDR3 region has 16 residues. The germline V gene has CDR1 SGHTA and CDR2 FQGTGA. CDR3 sequence: CASSPTSGPSTDTQYF. The CDR3 DNA follows: TGTGCCAGCAGCCCAACTAGCGGACCTAGCACAGATACGCAGTATTTT. The whole variable domain, filled in from reference TRBV7-3 and TRBJ2-3, reads GAGVSQTPSNKVTEKGKYVELRCDPISGHTALYWYRQSLGQGPEFLIYFQGTGAADDSGLPNDRFFAVRPEGSVSTLKIQRTERGDSAVYLCASSPTSGPSTDTQYFGPGTRLTVL.

This chain joins TRBV7-8 and TRBJ1-4, with D perhaps matching TRBD1 (5 bases). CDR3 size: 14 residues. Trimming shortened V by 6 bases and J by 5 bases, and 13 bases separated the two germline ends. CDR1 and CDR2 (germline): SGHVS, FQNEAQ. The CDR3 spells CASRRGTGNEKLFF. The CDR3 coding sequence is TGTGCCAGCAGGCGAGGGACGGGGAATGAAAAACTGTTTTTT.

The J gene is TRBJ2-4, the V gene TRBV14, with D maybe TRBD2 (5 bases). Trimming stripped 0 bases from V and 6 bases from J, with 12 bases between. The CDR3 is 15 residues long. Germline lookup yields CDR1 SGHDN and CDR2 FVKESK. CDR3 in amino acids: CASSQDPGLLNIQYF. CDR3 bases: TGTGCCAGCAGCCAAGATCCTGGACTCTTAAACATTCAGTACTTC.

V gene TRBV7-9 combines with J gene TRBJ1-2; D not certain. The V end was cut by 2 bases, the J end by 5 bases, with 6 bases between. CDR1 and CDR2 (germline): SEHNR, FQNEAQ (reference sequence). CDR3 length equals 12 residues. The CDR3 DNA sequence: TGTGCCAGCAGCTTACTGACTTATGGCTACACCTTC. Translated, it gives CASSLLTYGYTF.

The rearrangement uses TRBV3-1 (or the pseudogene TRBV3-2) and TRBJ2-3; 9 nucleotides match TRBD2. The V gene's germline CDR1 is LGHDT and CDR2 YNNKEL (reference sequence). This CDR3 spans 20 amino acids. Germline trimming cut 0 bases from V and 4 bases from J; bases unmatched to any gene: 17. This CDR3 reads CASSQDGQRGFAGGPDTQYF. CDR3 coding DNA: TGTGCCAGCAGCCAAGATGGACAACGGGGTTTCGCGGGGGGGCCAGATACGCAGTATTTT.

The chain carries TRBV5-1 and TRBJ2-5; tentative D call: TRBD1 (6 bases). Germline assignment: CDR1 SGHRS and CDR2 YFSETQ. Trimming shortened V by 4 bases and J by 14 bases, and 24 bases separated the two germline ends. This CDR3 comprises 14 residues. The CDR3 loop is CASSLNIFRDTQYF. The CDR3 coding sequence is TGCGCCAGCAGCCTAAATATTTTCCGGGACACGCAATACTTC.

The rearrangement joins TRBV29-1 to TRBJ2-1; 7 positions agree with TRBD2. The CDR3 sequence is 14 residues long. Germline-derived CDR1 and CDR2 are SQVTM and ANQGSEA. J was trimmed by 5 bases and V by 3 bases; bases with no gene match: 7. The CDR3 sequence: CSVDGLADDNEQFF. The CDR3 coding sequence is TGCAGCGTTGACGGGCTAGCGGACGACAATGAGCAGTTCTTC.

The V gene is TRBV19, the J gene TRBJ1-5, with 8 bases lining up with TRBD1. The germline V gene has CDR1 LNHDA and CDR2 SQIVND (reference sequence). Trimming cost V 4 bases and J 3 bases; bases outside gene matches: 8. The CDR3 consists of 16 residues. The CDR3 loop reads CASSKGQVSVNQPQHF. CDR3 nucleotides: TGTGCCAGTAGTAAGGGACAGGTTTCCGTCAATCAGCCCCAGCATTTT.

The chain links TRBV7-2 to TRBJ2-5; D perhaps matches TRBD1 (6 bases). This CDR3 comprises 16 residues. Germline V gene sequence: CDR1 SGHTA, CDR2 FQGNSA. V gave up 5 bases and J gave up 1 base, with 17 bases separating them. The CDR3 spells CASSRGQPVTQETQYF. CDR3 nucleotide sequence: TGTGCCAGCAGCCGCGGACAGCCGGTAACCCAAGAGACCCAGTACTTC.

The chain is built from TRBV7-3 and TRBJ1-2; no firm D call. The CDR3 has 11 residues. Trimming stripped 5 bases from V and 6 bases from J, with 7 bases between. Germline V CDR1 and CDR2: SGHTA, FQGTGA. CDR3 protein: CASSPPHGYTF. The CDR3 nucleotides are TGTGCCAGCAGCCCCCCGCATGGCTACACCTTC.

This chain links TRBV7-7 with TRBJ2-2; no clear D. The germline CDR1 and CDR2 sequences are SSHAT and FNYEAQ (reference sequence). V shed 5 bases and J shed 6 bases, with 13 bases lying between them. There are 14 residues in the CDR3. The CDR3 sequence: CASSPGGWAGELFF. The DNA of the CDR3 is TGTGCCAGCAGCCCGGGCGGATGGGCCGGGGAGCTGTTTTTT.

The chain recombines TRBV11-2 with TRBJ2-3; 8 nucleotides match TRBD2. The V gene end was trimmed by 1 base and the J gene end by 5 bases; junction bases not matched to a gene: 8. Germline CDR1 reads SGHAT; CDR2 reads FQNNGV. The CDR3 sequence is 16 residues long. The DNA of the CDR3 is TGTGCCAGCAGCTTAGTTGGCGCGGGGGGCAAAGATACGCAGTATTTT. It is translated as CASSLVGAGGKDTQYF.

CDR3 sequence reads: CASSSIRDNRGHGYTF. In DNA form, the CDR3 reads TGTGCCAGCAGTTCGATCCGGGACAACCGAGGGCATGGCTACACCTTC. The chain couples TRBV28 to TRBJ1-2, with a tentative D call TRBD1 (6 bases). This CDR3 is built from 16 residues. V was shortened by 4 bases and J by 6 bases, with 21 bases between the two germline ends. The germline gives CDR1 MDHEN, CDR2 SYDVKM.

The rearrangement joins TRBV15 to TRBJ1-2, with TRBD1 matching over 7 bases. Germline V gene sequence: CDR1 LNHNV, CDR2 YYDKDF (reference sequence). The CDR3 has 13 residues. Losses at the gene ends were 6 bases for V and 6 bases for J; bases not matched to a gene: 7. The CDR3 DNA reads TGTGCCACCAGGACGACAGGGACGAATGGCTACACCTTC. It codes for CATRTTGTNGYTF.